This record looks at one TCR beta chain sequence and its context. The CDR3 has 16 amino acids. The V and J ends lost 2 bases and 5 bases, in that order; junction bases with no gene match: 3. The germline gives CDR1 SGHVS, CDR2 FNYEAQ. This sample is part of a study of cytomegalovirus exposure and HLA in healthy donors. Here immunoSEQ multiplex PCR was the method, and the copy in TCRdb shows in-frame clones only, minus some. The table includes fewer than 250,000 clones, approximately 85% detected once. V usage is TRBV7-6 and J usage is TRBJ2-3; TRBD2 matches at 14 bases. The sample comprised PBMCs. This sequence was found in a woman aged 18-29 years in good health and CMV-seronegative. CDR3 region: CASSLSGLAGVDTQYF. The CDR3 DNA is TGTGCCAGCAGCTTATCGGGACTAGCGGGGGTAGATACGCAGTATTTT.